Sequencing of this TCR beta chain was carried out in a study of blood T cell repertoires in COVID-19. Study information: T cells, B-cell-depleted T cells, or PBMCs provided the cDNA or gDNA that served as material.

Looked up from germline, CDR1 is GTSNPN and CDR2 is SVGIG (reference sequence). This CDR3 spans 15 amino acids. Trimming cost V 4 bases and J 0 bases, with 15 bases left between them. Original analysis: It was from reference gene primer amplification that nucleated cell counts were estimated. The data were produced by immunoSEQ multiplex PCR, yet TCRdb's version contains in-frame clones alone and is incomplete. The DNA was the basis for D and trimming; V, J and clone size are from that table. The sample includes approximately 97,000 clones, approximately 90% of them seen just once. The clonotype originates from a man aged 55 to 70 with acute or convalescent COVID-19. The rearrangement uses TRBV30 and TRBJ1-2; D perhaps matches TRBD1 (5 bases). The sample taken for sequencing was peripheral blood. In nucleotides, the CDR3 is TGTGCCTGGATCCGACAGACCCTAGCTAACTATGGCTACACCTTC. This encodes CAWIRQTLANYGYTF.